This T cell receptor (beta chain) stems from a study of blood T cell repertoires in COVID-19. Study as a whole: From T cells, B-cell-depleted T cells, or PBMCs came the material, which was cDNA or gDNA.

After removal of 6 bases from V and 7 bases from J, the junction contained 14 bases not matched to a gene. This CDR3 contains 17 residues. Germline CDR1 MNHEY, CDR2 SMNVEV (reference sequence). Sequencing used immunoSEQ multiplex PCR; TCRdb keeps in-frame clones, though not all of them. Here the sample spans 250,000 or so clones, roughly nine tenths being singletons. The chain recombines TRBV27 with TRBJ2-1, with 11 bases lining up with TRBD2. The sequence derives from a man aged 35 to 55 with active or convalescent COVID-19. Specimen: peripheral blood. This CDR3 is CASRSMQGLADRNEQFF. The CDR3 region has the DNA TGTGCCAGCAGGTCGATGCAGGGACTAGCGGATAGGAATGAGCAGTTCTTC.